Reported below is one T cell receptor beta chain. Its specificity is unknown. This entry comes from a study of T cell responses to AZD1222 COVID-19 vaccine. Study-level points and caveats: The number of AZD1222 recipients seropositive at baseline was only five to seven. Unmutated variant regions are reportedly the target of nearly half of TCRs that are spike-specific.

V was pared by 3 bases and J by 3 bases, with 2 bases of the junction left unmatched. This CDR3 comprises 14 residues. Germline CDR1 reads ENHRY; CDR2 reads SYGVKD. TCRdb keeps only in-frame clones here, not all; method: immunoSEQ multiplex PCR. The data hold approximately 110,000 clones, with 85% to 90% observed a single time. Here the sequenced sample was peripheral blood, taken on day 0 of AZD1222 vaccination. The receptor was isolated from an adult in good health. V is TRBV10-3 and J is TRBJ2-5; the match to TRBD2 covers 9 bases. The CDR3 loop is CAISERTSEETQYF. The CDR3 DNA sequence: TGTGCCATCAGTGAAAGGACTAGCGAAGAGACCCAGTACTTC.